The clone carrying this TCR beta chain has only a few counts. These data are taken from a study of blood T cell repertoires in COVID-19. Between the trimmed V and J ends, which lost 0 bases and 7 bases, there was a span of 11 bases. The CDR3 contains 14 residues. The germline V gene has CDR1 SGHRS and CDR2 YFSETQ. This table comes from immunoSEQ multiplex PCR, and its TCRdb copy is limited to in-frame clones, with some not included. The sample consists of about 89,000 clones, more than 65% of them appearing once. J is TRBJ2-1 and V is TRBV5-1; D unresolved. Sequenced: peripheral blood. This receptor was taken from a man between 65 and 85 years old with COVID-19, enrolled during active disease. The DNA of the CDR3 is TGCGCCAGCAGCTTGGGAATGGCTGTAAATGAGCAGTTCTTC. Protein product: CASSLGMAVNEQFF.